These 11 T cell receptor beta chains were sequenced from one sample in a study of STAT5B mutations in CD4+ large granular lymphocyte leukemia. The protocol was immunoSEQ multiplex PCR, while the TCRdb copy is restricted to in-frame clones and leaves out a portion. This sample has around 33,000 clones; roughly 80% occur once, and the top ten carry roughly 2.2%. Sequenced material: CD4+ T cells from blood buffy coats. The source of these receptors is a human donor in good health.

The chain joins TRBV6-1 to TRBJ1-4, with a possible D match to TRBD1 (5 bases). The CDR3 totals 13 residues. Per the germline V gene, CDR1 is MNHNS and CDR2 is SASEGT. Trimming cost V 5 bases and J 10 bases, with 14 bases left between them. CDR3 coding DNA: TGTGCCAGCAGTCCAGGGACGTCGGGAAAACTGTTTTTT. It encodes CASSPGTSGKLFF.

J is TRBJ1-6 and V is TRBV5-5; no firm D call. Germline lookup yields CDR1 SGHKS and CDR2 YYEKEE (reference sequence). This CDR3 is 14 amino acids long. V was clipped by 0 bases and J by 4 bases, with 5 bases between them. CDR3 amino acids: CASSLGTYNSPLHF. The CDR3 coding sequence is TGTGCCAGCAGCTTGGGGACTTATAATTCACCCCTCCACTTT. The complete variable domain, with remaining parts taken from reference TRBV5-5 and TRBJ1-6, reads DAGVTQSPTHLIKTRGQQVTLRCSPISGHKSVSWYQQVLGQGPQFIFQYYEKEERGRGNFPDRFSARQFPNYSSELNVNALLLGDSALYLCASSLGTYNSPLHFGNGTRLTVT.

The CDR3 DNA sequence: TGTGCCAGCAGCCAAGATAGGATAACTAGCGGGAGGGCATGGGAGACCCAGTACTTC. Translating gives CASSQDRITSGRAWETQYF. The V and J genes are TRBV4-2 and TRBJ2-5; 13 positions agree with TRBD2. Trimming cost V 0 bases and J 5 bases; bases outside gene matches: 12. This CDR3 is 19 amino acids long. CDR1 and CDR2 from the germline V gene are LGHNA and YNFKEQ.

The V call is TRBV6-1, the J call TRBJ1-2, with D uncertain. This CDR3 comprises 13 residues. Looked up from germline, CDR1 is MNHNS and CDR2 is SASEGT. The V end was cut by 0 bases, the J end by 8 bases, with 10 bases between. The CDR3 coding sequence is TGTGCCAGCAGTGAAGCGATCATGGGGGGCTACACCTTC. Encoded protein: CASSEAIMGGYTF.

V gene TRBV5-4 combines with J gene TRBJ2-2; TRBD2 agrees at 8 bases. The germline gives CDR1 SGHNT, CDR2 YYREEE (reference sequence). This CDR3 spans 16 amino acids. V was pared by 4 bases and J by 7 bases, with 12 bases of the junction left unmatched. The CDR3 bases are TGTGCCAGCAGCCCTGGGACTAGGTTGACTATCGGGGAGCTGTTTTTT. Protein product: CASSPGTRLTIGELFF.

The chain employs TRBV7-5 and TRBJ2-3. TRBV7-5 is recorded as a pseudogene. The CDR3 has 16 residues. The CDR3 region has the DNA TGTGCCAGAAGATACGGGCAACGACTTCGCACAGATACGCAGTATTTT. Protein product: CARRYGQRLRTDTQYF.

Remarks on this clone: The DNA is omitted, as the CDR3 cannot be located on it reliably, and the CDR3 follows TCRdb's listing. The chain carries TRBV28 and TRBJ2-5; TRBD1 is the table's D call and was not checked against the DNA. Ends included, the CDR3 has 16 residues. Per germline, CDR1 MDHEN and CDR2 SYDVKM. The CDR3 spells CASSLERDRAEETQYF.

The V call is TRBV7-6, the J call TRBJ2-7, with 10 nucleotides matching TRBD2. CDR3 length: 17 residues. The J segment lost 4 bases and the V segment lost 4 bases, leaving 13 bases of the junction unmatched. Germline V gives CDR1 SGHVS, CDR2 FNYEAQ. The CDR3 coding sequence is TGTGCCAGCAGCTCAGCTTCGGGGGCTAGCGGGAGTTACGAGCAGTACTTC. It specifies CASSSASGASGSYEQYF. The full variable domain, its missing parts supplied by reference TRBV7-6 and TRBJ2-7, is GAGVSQSPRYKVTKRGQDVALRCDPISGHVSLYWYRQALGQGPEFLTYFNYEAQQDKSGLPNDRFSAERPEGSISTLTIQRTEQRDSAMYRCASSSASGASGSYEQYFGPGTRLTVT.

The chain is built from TRBV29-1 and TRBJ2-3; D perhaps matches TRBD1 (5 bases). This CDR3 spans 13 amino acids. Germline V gives CDR1 SQVTM, CDR2 ANQGSEA. Trimming took 6 bases from V and 3 from J, leaving 13 bases between them. The CDR3 DNA sequence: TGCAGCGTGGCGGTCCCAGGGACAGATACGCAGTATTTT. The encoded protein is CSVAVPGTDTQYF.

The rearrangement uses TRBV5-8 and TRBJ2-3; 10 nucleotides align to TRBD2. The CDR3 runs to 16 residues. Germline trimming cut 0 bases from V and 1 base from J; bases unmatched to any gene: 2. CDR1 and CDR2 from the germline V gene are SGHTS and YDEGEE. Here the CDR3 DNA reads TGTGCCAGCAGCTTGGAACTAGCGGGACGCACAGATACGCAGTATTTT. It translates to CASSLELAGRTDTQYF.

The chain couples TRBV18 to TRBJ1-2; TRBD1 matches at 7 bases. The CDR3 has 14 amino acids. From germline, CDR1 is KGHSH and CDR2 LQKENI. With 2 bases clipped from V and 7 bases from J, the junction kept 7 bases outside the gene matches. The CDR3 DNA reads TGTGCCAGCTCACCAGCGCAAACAGGGGCTGGCTACACCTTC. Translating it yields CASSPAQTGAGYTF.